In its sample, the clone carrying this T cell receptor (beta chain) was seen once. Germline V lookup: CDR1 SGHRS, CDR2 YFSETQ. This CDR3 contains 13 residues. Losses at the gene ends were 2 bases for V and 9 bases for J; bases not matched to a gene: 6. How the authors handled the data: Cell counts per sample came from amplifying reference gene primers. Clones were sequenced by immunoSEQ multiplex PCR, and TCRdb holds only the in-frame ones, with some missing. Clone size and the V and J calls come from that table; the DNA yielded D and trimming. The sample yields 100,000 to 120,000 clones, 70% to 90% seen once. The data derive from a study of blood T cell repertoires in COVID-19. Background on the study: Donors in the United States, Italy and Spain gave samples during acute or convalescent COVID-19.

The clonotype comes from a man aged 35 to 55 with acute or convalescent COVID-19. This rearrangement joins TRBV5-1 to TRBJ2-5; 8 nucleotides match TRBD1. Source material: peripheral blood. The CDR3 sequence: CASSFSGGRAQYF. The CDR3 DNA reads TGCGCCAGCAGCTTTTCAGGGGGCAGGGCCCAGTACTTC.